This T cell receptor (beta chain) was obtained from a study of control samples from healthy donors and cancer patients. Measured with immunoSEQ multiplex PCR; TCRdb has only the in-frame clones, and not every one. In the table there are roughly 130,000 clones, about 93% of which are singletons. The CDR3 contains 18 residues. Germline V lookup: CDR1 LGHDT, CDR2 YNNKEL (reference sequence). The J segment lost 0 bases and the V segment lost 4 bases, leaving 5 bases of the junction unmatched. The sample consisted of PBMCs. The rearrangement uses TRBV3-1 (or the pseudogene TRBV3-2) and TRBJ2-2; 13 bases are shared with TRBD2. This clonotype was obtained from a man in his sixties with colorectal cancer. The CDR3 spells CASSPRLAGGTNTGELFF. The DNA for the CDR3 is TGTGCCAGCAGCCCCAGACTAGCGGGGGGCACGAACACCGGGGAGCTGTTTTTT.